These 12 T cell receptor beta chains were all obtained from the same sample, sequenced in a study of blood T cells in healthy people across ages. For the second PCR, which ran for 7 to 11 cycles, a sample-barcoded 5' primer and a J-beta primer mix were used. TCRdb re-called the 5' RACE reads through MiXCR, storing one row per CDR3 protein. The sample has approximately 600,000 distinct CDR3 sequences, 58% seen once. Material: blood. These receptors were obtained from a man aged 60 to 69 in good health.

The sample holds a few counts of this clonotype. The chain combines TRBV10-3 with TRBJ2-4; a possible D gene is TRBD1 (5 bases). The assigned J gene may be wrong: the sequence end matches TRBJ2-7 better. CDR3 length: 18 amino acids. In germline, CDR1 is ENHRY, CDR2 SYGVKD. CDR3: CAISESLGAARASYEQYF. For the CDR3, the DNA is TGTGCCATCAGTGAGTCTTTAGGGGCGGCCAGGGCCAGCTACGAGCAGTACTTC.

This chain connects TRBV4-2 to TRBJ2-1, with TRBD1 identical over 11 bases. Trimming took 2 bases from V and 6 from J; bases not matched to a gene: 3. This CDR3 is built from 15 residues. Germline CDR1 LGHNA, CDR2 YNFKEQ. This chain's CDR3 is CASSQRTGGCNEQFF. In DNA form, the CDR3 reads TGTGCCAGCAGCCAAAGGACAGGGGGCTGCAATGAGCAGTTCTTC.

This clonotype was seen ten or more times. The chain recombines TRBV7-7 with TRBJ2-2; D is ambiguous. Trimming took off 6 bases at V and 0 bases at J, with 8 bases between the two ends. The CDR3 totals 14 residues. Germline loops: CDR1 SSHAT, CDR2 FNYEAQ (reference sequence). CDR3 coding DNA: TGTGCCAGCAGTCACGGGTCGAACACCGGGGAGCTGTTTTTT. Protein product: CASSHGSNTGELFF.

This clonotype was seen a few times. V and J are TRBV12-3 or TRBV12-4 and TRBJ2-6; possible D gene TRBD1, 6 bases. The V and J ends lost 3 bases and 0 bases respectively, with 9 bases between them. This CDR3 has 16 amino acids. The CDR3 sequence is CASSLGQDSGANVLTF. In nucleotides, the CDR3 is TGTGCCAGCAGTTTGGGACAAGACTCTGGGGCCAACGTCCTGACTTTC.

This clonotype was counted once. The chain joins TRBV7-9 to TRBJ1-2, with TRBD1 matching over 11 bases. V shed 5 bases and J 3 bases; nucleotides not matched to a gene: 14. Germline V gene sequence: CDR1 SEHNR, CDR2 FQNEAQ (reference sequence). This CDR3 has 18 residues. The CDR3 DNA follows: TGTGCCAGCAGCCGGTGGAGGGGACAGGGGGGATGGGACTATGGCTACACCTTC. This encodes CASSRWRGQGGWDYGYTF. The full variable domain, completed using reference TRBV7-9 and TRBJ1-2, is DTGVSQNPRHKITKRGQNVTFRCDPISEHNRLYWYRQTLGQGPEFLTYFQNEAQLEKSRLLSDRFSAERPKGSFSTLEIQRTEQGDSAMYLCASSRWRGQGGWDYGYTFGSGTRLTVV.

J is TRBJ2-1 and V is TRBV7-9; 13 nucleotides match TRBD2. The CDR3 runs to 16 residues. J lost 7 bases, V lost 2 bases, and 5 bases had no gene match. Germline V gives CDR1 SEHNR, CDR2 FQNEAQ (reference sequence). CDR3 nucleotides: TGTGCCAGCAGCTTAATTTCGACTAGCGGGGGGAATGAGCAGTTCTTC. Amino acids: CASSLISTSGGNEQFF.

The gene calls are TRBV7-2 and TRBJ2-5, with D perhaps matching TRBD2 (5 bases). Germline V gives CDR1 SGHTA, CDR2 FQGNSA. This CDR3 region has 14 residues. V lost 4 bases to trimming and J lost 5 bases, with 14 bases between them. The CDR3 here is CASSYGLRAETQYF. The CDR3 DNA follows: TGTGCCAGCAGCTATGGACTTCGCGCGGAGACCCAGTACTTC.

This clonotype was detected many times. This chain joins TRBV2 and TRBJ1-4; no definite D call. Trimming stripped 5 bases from V and 5 bases from J, with 9 bases between. There are 13 residues in the CDR3. CDR1 and CDR2 from the germline V gene are SNHLY and FYNNEI. The CDR3: CASSTEKNEKLFF. As DNA, the CDR3 is TGTGCCAGCAGTACAGAAAAGAATGAAAAACTGTTTTTT.

The chain combines TRBV12-3 or TRBV12-4 with TRBJ2-1; 9 bases are shared with TRBD2. CDR3 length: 15 amino acids. Trimming took 7 bases from V and 8 from J; bases not matched to a gene: 12. The CDR3 nucleotides read TGTGCCAGCATCCCTTTGGCGGGGGGGCGCGATGAGCAGTTCTTC. This codes for CASIPLAGGRDEQFF.

The rearrangement joins TRBV27 to TRBJ2-7, with TRBD1 as a possible D gene (5 bases). Germline V CDR1 and CDR2: MNHEY, SMNVEV (reference sequence). V dropped 6 bases and J dropped 0 bases, with 15 bases sitting between them. CDR3 length: 15 amino acids. CDR3 sequence (DNA): TGTGCCAGCAGCAACCAGGACACATCCTCCTACGAGCAGTACGTC. Its protein product is CASSNQDTSSYEQYV.

This clonotype was seen once. V gene TRBV7-2 combines with J gene TRBJ2-1; 13 bases agree with TRBD2. There are 15 residues in the CDR3. From germline, CDR1 is SGHTA and CDR2 FQGNSA. Losses at the gene ends were 6 bases for V and 7 bases for J; bases not matched to a gene: 6. The DNA of the CDR3 is TGTGCCAGCAGGCGCACTAGCGGGGGGGGGAATGAGCAGTTCTTC. Translating it yields CASRRTSGGGNEQFF.

This clonotype was recorded a few times. The J gene is TRBJ2-4, the V gene TRBV6-1; a possible D gene is TRBD1 (6 bases). The CDR3 consists of 16 residues. Deletions cut 4 bases from V and 0 bases from J, with 13 bases between. CDR1 is MNHNS and CDR2 is SASEGT in the germline V gene. CDR3 DNA sequence: TGTGCCAGCAGTGGGGGACACTCTCTAGCCAAAAACATTCAGTACTTC. This translates into CASSGGHSLAKNIQYF.